This T cell receptor beta chain was identified during a study of blood T cells in healthy people across ages. Study-wide points: When one million T cells were used, diversity estimates were thought to be underestimates. Possibly confounding the expanded clonotype changes was the fact that donor CMV status was unknown. Relative to aged donors, long-lived donors carried more naive CD4+ cells and displayed higher diversity.

As regards this clonotype: Antigen: not known.

Alongside a J-beta primer mix, a sample-barcoded 5' primer served in a second PCR lasting roughly 6 to 11 cycles. Each of the cDNA molecules was tagged by a template-switch adaptor with 12 random nucleotides. MiXCR, run by TCRdb on the 5' RACE reads, gives a single entry per CDR3 protein. The table lists 380,000 or so distinct CDR3 sequences, approximately 47% of them singletons. V trimming: 7 bases; J trimming: 3 bases; junction bases outside the gene matches: 13. Per germline, CDR1 SGHDT and CDR2 YYEEEE. The CDR3 has 16 amino acids. The chain is built from TRBV5-6 and TRBJ2-7; 10 nucleotides agree with TRBD1. The sample comprised blood. The source of this sequence is a man aged 55 to 70 in good health. The CDR3 protein is CASAEWLGQGYYEQYF. In DNA form, the CDR3 reads TGTGCCAGCGCCGAATGGCTGGGACAGGGGTACTACGAGCAGTACTTC.